The 14 T cell receptor beta chains presented below share a single source sample, sequenced in a study of T cell responses to AZD1222 COVID-19 vaccine (dated by TCRdb to 2020 to 2023). The library was prepared using the immunoSEQ multiplex PCR assay. As stored in TCRdb, this immuneACCESS dataset retains in-frame rearrangements with V and J assigned. A fraction of the clones does not appear; measured against another copy, unresolved V genes explain less than half of the discrepancy, and the remainder lacks a known reason. The sample profile shows roughly 95,000 clones; around 89% of them were found once. 2.5% to 3.5% of the sample comes from the top ten. The time point label corresponds to: baseline before first vaccination. The material sequenced was peripheral blood, taken on day 0 of AZD1222 vaccination. The receptors were sampled from an adult in good health.

This rearrangement joins TRBV12-5 to TRBJ2-1, with 9 bases fitting TRBD1. There are 16 residues in the CDR3. J gave up 2 bases and V 4 bases, and 6 bases lay outside the gene matches. Germline loops: CDR1 LGHNT, CDR2 FRNRAP. The DNA for the CDR3 is TGTGCTAGTGGTTCCACAGGGGGCGGGACCTACAATGAGCAGTTCTTC. It codes for CASGSTGGGTYNEQFF.

The rearrangement uses TRBV6-2 or TRBV6-3 and TRBJ2-3; D is tentatively TRBD1 or TRBD2 (6 bases each). Trimming stripped 3 bases from V and 4 bases from J, with 11 bases between. This CDR3 contains 14 residues. CDR1 and CDR2 (germline): MNHEY, SVGEGT. CDR3 coding DNA: TGTGCCAGCAGTTATGCGGAGGGGGCAGATACGCAGTATTTT. Protein: CASSYAEGADTQYF.

This clone was seen at least ten times. The V call is TRBV6-4, the J call TRBJ2-2; D remains ambiguous. V shed 3 bases and J shed 5 bases, with 7 bases lying between them. This CDR3 has 13 amino acids. The germline gives CDR1 MRHNA, CDR2 SNTAGT. CDR3 nucleotides: TGTGCCAGCAGTGAGCAGGATACCGGGGAGCTGTTTTTT. Protein product: CASSEQDTGELFF.

The V and J genes are TRBV3-1 (or the pseudogene TRBV3-2) and TRBJ2-7; 8 positions match TRBD2. J gave up 3 bases and V 5 bases, and 0 bases lay outside the gene matches. The V gene's germline CDR1 is LGHDT and CDR2 YNNKEL (reference sequence). This CDR3 comprises 12 residues. The CDR3 DNA sequence: TGTGCCAGCAGCGGGACTAGCTACGAGCAGTACTTC. This translates into CASSGTSYEQYF.

The V call is TRBV30, the J call TRBJ2-1; 13 bases agree with TRBD2. The CDR3 runs to 15 residues. The germline V gene encodes CDR1 GTSNPN and CDR2 SVGIG (reference sequence). With V trimmed by 0 bases and J by 9 bases, 5 bases remained unmatched. CDR3: CAWSVRLAGGGEQFF. For the CDR3, the DNA is TGTGCCTGGAGTGTTAGACTAGCGGGAGGTGGTGAGCAGTTCTTC. Using reference TRBV30 and TRBJ2-1 for the parts outside the CDR3, the full variable domain is SQTIHQWPATLVQPVGSPLSLECTVEGTSNPNLYWYRQAAGRGLQLLFYSVGIGQISSEVPQNLSASRPQDRQFILSSKKLLLSDSGFYLCAWSVRLAGGGEQFFGPGTRLTVL.

V and J are TRBV7-9 and TRBJ2-7; D may be TRBD2 (7 bases). CDR3 length equals 17 residues. V was pared by 0 bases and J by 5 bases, with 20 bases between. CDR1 and CDR2 from the germline V gene are SEHNR and FQNEAQ (reference sequence). CDR3 loop: CASSLAAYREGVDEQYF. The CDR3 nucleotides are TGTGCCAGCAGCTTAGCAGCATACAGGGAGGGAGTCGACGAGCAGTACTTC.

By proportion, this clone is large. The CDR3 here is CASSAGWSRGLSLYEQYF. The CDR3 bases are TGTGCCAGCAGCGCGGGCTGGTCGAGGGGCCTAAGTCTCTACGAGCAGTACTTC. This chain connects TRBV7-7 to TRBJ2-7, with D perhaps TRBD1 or TRBD2 (5 bases each). The CDR3 extends over 18 amino acids. CDR1 is SSHAT, CDR2 FNYEAQ, per germline (reference sequence). The V end was cut by 5 bases, the J end by 3 bases, with 26 bases between.

This chain links TRBV18 with TRBJ1-3; 7 nucleotides match TRBD1. The V segment lost 6 bases and the J segment 0 bases; nucleotides outside the gene matches: 2. Germline-derived CDR1 and CDR2 are KGHSH and LQKENI. This CDR3 region has 14 residues. In DNA form, the CDR3 reads TGTGCCAGCTCTGGGACAGCCTCTGGAAACACCATATATTTT. Its protein product is CASSGTASGNTIYF.

The chain links TRBV27 to TRBJ1-3; TRBD1 agrees at 7 bases. The CDR3 loop spans 16 amino acids. Germline loops: CDR1 MNHEY, CDR2 SMNVEV (reference sequence). Germline trimming cut 5 bases from V and 0 bases from J; bases unmatched to any gene: 7. The CDR3, as DNA: TGTGCCAGCAGTCGTCTGGGACAGAGCTCTGGAAACACCATATATTTT. Its translation: CASSRLGQSSGNTIYF.

The J gene is TRBJ2-5, the V gene TRBV7-2, with D possibly matching TRBD2 (5 bases). The CDR3 loop spans 16 amino acids. Germline V gives CDR1 SGHTA, CDR2 FQGNSA. Trimming removed 2 bases at V and 4 bases at J, with 17 bases between. The CDR3 DNA reads TGTGCCAGCAGCTTACCATCGTCGGGGAAAACAGAGACCCAGTACTTC. This translates into CASSLPSSGKTETQYF.

The rearrangement joins TRBV29-1 to TRBJ2-7; 11 nucleotides line up with TRBD1. Germline assignment: CDR1 SQVTM and CDR2 ANQGSEA. Germline trimming cut 8 bases from V and 3 bases from J; bases unmatched to any gene: 9. The CDR3 loop spans 14 amino acids. Here the CDR3 reads CSFLPGTGGYEQYF. Written as DNA, the CDR3 is TGCAGCTTTTTGCCCGGGACAGGGGGCTACGAGCAGTACTTC.

The chain has TRBV30 and TRBJ1-4; D gene ambiguous. Germline CDR1 GTSNPN, CDR2 SVGIG (reference sequence). V lost 2 bases, J lost 8 bases, and 12 bases lay in between. The CDR3 is 13 residues long. The CDR3 bases are TGTGCCTGGAGTCGGGCAGGAGGGGAAAAACTGTTTTTT. It encodes CAWSRAGGEKLFF.

The gene calls are TRBV6-4 and TRBJ1-1; D is unclear. V shed 3 bases and J shed 1 base, with 6 bases lying between them. The CDR3 length is 13 residues. In germline, CDR1 is MRHNA, CDR2 SNTAGT. The CDR3 DNA sequence: TGTGCCAGCAGTGAACACGAGAACACTGAAGCTTTCTTT. Protein product: CASSEHENTEAFF.

The chain recombines TRBV4-1 with TRBJ2-7; the D gene is possibly TRBD1 (5 bases). The CDR3 covers 15 residues. Trimming took 1 base from V and 5 from J, leaving 15 bases between them. CDR1 and CDR2 from the germline V gene are MGHRA and YSYEKL. The CDR3 DNA reads TGCGCCAGCAGCCAAGTGGGAAAGGGGCGGCACGAGCAGTACTTC. This codes for CASSQVGKGRHEQYF.